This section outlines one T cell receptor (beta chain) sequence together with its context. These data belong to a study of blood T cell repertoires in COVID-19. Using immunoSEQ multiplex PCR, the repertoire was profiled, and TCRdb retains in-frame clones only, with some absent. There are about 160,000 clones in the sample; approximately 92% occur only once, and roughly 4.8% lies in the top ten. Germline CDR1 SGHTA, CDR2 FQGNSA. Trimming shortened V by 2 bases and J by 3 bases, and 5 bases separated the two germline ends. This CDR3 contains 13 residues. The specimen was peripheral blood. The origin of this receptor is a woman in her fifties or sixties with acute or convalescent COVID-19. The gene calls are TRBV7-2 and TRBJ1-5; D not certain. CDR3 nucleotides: TGTGCCAGCAGCTTACGGTTCAATCAGCCCCAGCATTTT. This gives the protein CASSLRFNQPQHF.